The subject of this entry is one T cell receptor beta chain. Germline values: CDR1 LGHNA, CDR2 YNFKEQ. CDR3 length: 15 amino acids. Germline trimming cut 1 base from V and 6 bases from J; bases unmatched to any gene: 5. The record originates from a study of cytomegalovirus exposure and HLA in healthy donors. Primers for the PCR totalled 60 Vbeta and 13 Jbeta. Method: immunoSEQ multiplex PCR; TCRdb's copy keeps in-frame clones and lacks some. Of more than 80,000 clones in the sample, around 83% are singletons; the top ten hold under 4%. This sequence joins TRBV4-2 and TRBJ1-2; 10 nucleotides line up with TRBD1. Sequenced input: PBMCs. The origin of this receptor is a female donor in good health and CMV-seropositive. The CDR3 reads CASSQALDRGHGYTF. The DNA for the CDR3 is TGTGCCAGCAGCCAAGCGCTTGACAGGGGGCATGGCTACACCTTC.